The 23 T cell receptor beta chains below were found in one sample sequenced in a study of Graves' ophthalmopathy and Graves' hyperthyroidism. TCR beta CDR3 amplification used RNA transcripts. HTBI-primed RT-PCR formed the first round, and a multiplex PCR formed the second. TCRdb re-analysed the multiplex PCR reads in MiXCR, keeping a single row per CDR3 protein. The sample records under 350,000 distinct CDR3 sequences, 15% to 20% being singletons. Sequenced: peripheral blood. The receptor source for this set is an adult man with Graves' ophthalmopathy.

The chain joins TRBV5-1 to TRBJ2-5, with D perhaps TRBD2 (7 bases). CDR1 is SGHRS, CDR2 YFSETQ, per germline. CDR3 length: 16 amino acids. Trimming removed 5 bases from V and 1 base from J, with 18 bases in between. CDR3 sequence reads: CASRYREGDLQETQYF. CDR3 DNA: TGCGCCAGCAGATACAGGGAGGGCGATCTCCAAGAGACCCAGTACTTC.

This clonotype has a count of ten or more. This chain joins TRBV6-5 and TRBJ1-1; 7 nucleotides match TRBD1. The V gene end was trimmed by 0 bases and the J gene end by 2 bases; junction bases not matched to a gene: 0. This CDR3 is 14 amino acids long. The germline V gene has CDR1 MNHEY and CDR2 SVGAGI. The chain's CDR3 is CASSYSGGNTEAFF. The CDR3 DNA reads TGTGCCAGCAGTTACTCAGGGGGCAACACTGAAGCTTTCTTT.

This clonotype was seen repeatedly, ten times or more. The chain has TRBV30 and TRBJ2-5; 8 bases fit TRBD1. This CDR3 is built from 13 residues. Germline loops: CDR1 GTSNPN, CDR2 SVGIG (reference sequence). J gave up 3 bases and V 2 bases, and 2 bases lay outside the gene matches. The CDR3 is CAWSPDREETQYF. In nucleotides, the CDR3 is TGTGCCTGGAGTCCGGACAGGGAAGAGACCCAGTACTTC.

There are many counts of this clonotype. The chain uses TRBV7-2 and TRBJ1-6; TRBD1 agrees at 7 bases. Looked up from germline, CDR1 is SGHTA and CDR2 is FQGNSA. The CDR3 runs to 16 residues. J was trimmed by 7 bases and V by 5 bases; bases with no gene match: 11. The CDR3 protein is CASSPWGSGGNSPLHF. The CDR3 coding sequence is TGTGCCAGCAGCCCATGGGGATCAGGGGGGAATTCACCCCTCCACTTT.

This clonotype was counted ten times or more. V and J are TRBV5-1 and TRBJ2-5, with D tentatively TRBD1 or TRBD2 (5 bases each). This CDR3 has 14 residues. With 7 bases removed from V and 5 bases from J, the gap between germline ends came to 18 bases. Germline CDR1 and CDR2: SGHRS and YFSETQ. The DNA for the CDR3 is TGCGCCAGCGCCGCTCCCGGGGCGCAGGAGACCCAGTACTTC. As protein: CASAAPGAQETQYF.

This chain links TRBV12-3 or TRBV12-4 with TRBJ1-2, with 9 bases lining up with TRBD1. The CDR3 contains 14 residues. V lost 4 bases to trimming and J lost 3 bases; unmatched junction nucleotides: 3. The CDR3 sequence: CASSSGQGYYGYTF. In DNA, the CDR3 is TGTGCCAGCAGTTCGGGACAGGGCTACTATGGCTACACCTTC.

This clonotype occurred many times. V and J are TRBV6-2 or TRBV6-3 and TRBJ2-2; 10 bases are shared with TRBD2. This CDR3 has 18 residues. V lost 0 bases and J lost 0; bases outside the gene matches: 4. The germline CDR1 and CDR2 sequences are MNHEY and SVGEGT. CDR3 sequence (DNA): TGTGCCAGCAGTTACTCTAGCGGGGGGTACCCGAACACCGGGGAGCTGTTTTTT. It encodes CASSYSSGGYPNTGELFF.

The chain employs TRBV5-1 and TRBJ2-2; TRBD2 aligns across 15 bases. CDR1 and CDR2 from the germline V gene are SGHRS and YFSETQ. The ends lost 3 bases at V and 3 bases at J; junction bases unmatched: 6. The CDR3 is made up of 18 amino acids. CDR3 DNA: TGCGCCAGCAGCTCCGGACTAGCGGGAGGGCCGGACACCGGGGAGCTGTTTTTT. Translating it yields CASSSGLAGGPDTGELFF.

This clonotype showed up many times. DNA for the CDR3: TGTGCCAGCTCACCACCGACTAGCGAGAGCTCCTACGAGCAGTACTTC. Protein sequence: CASSPPTSESSYEQYF. The chain is built from TRBV18 and TRBJ2-7, with 8 bases aligning to TRBD2. V shed 0 bases, J shed 0 bases, and the junction held 4 bases outside the gene matches. Germline-derived CDR1 and CDR2 are KGHSH and LQKENI. The CDR3 has 16 residues.

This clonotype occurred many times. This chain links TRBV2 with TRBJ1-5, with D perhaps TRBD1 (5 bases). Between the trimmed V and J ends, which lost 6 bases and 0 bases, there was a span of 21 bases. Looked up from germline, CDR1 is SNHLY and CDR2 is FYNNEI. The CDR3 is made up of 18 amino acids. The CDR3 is CASRQTGTPGSSNQPQHF. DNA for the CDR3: TGTGCCAGCAGACAGACCGGGACGCCGGGAAGTAGCAATCAGCCCCAGCATTTT.

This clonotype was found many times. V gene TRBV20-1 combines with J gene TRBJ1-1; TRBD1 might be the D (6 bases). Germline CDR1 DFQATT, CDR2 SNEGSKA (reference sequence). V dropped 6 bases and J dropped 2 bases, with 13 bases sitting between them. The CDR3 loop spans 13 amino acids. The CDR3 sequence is CSANRGGNTEAFF. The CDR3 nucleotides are TGCAGTGCGAACCGCGGGGGCAACACTGAAGCTTTCTTT.

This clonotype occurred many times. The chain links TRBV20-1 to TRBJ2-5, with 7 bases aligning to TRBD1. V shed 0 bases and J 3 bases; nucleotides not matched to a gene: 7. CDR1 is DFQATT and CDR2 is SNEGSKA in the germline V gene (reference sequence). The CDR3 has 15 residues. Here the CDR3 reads CSARDLNRGEETQYF. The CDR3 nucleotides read TGCAGTGCTAGAGATTTGAACAGGGGAGAAGAGACCCAGTACTTC.

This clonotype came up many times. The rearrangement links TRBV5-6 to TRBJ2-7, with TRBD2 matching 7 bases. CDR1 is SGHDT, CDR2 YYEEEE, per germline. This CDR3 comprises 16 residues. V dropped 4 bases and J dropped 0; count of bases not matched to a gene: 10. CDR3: CASSPRRTRLSYEQYF. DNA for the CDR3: TGTGCCAGCAGCCCCCGTAGGACTAGGCTCTCCTACGAGCAGTACTTC. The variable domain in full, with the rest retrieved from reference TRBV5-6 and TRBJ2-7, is DAGVTQSPTHLIKTRGQQVTLRCSPKSGHDTVSWYQQALGQGPQFIFQYYEEEERQRGNFPDRFSGHQFPNYSSELNVNALLLGDSALYLCASSPRRTRLSYEQYFGPGTRLTVT.

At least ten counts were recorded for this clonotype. CDR3 in amino acids: CSARDPRNTEAFF. In DNA form, the CDR3 reads TGCAGTGCTAGAGACCCAAGGAACACTGAAGCTTTCTTT. The rearrangement links TRBV20-1 to TRBJ1-1; D is undetermined. The CDR3 is 13 amino acids. Germline CDR1 is DFQATT and CDR2 is SNEGSKA (reference sequence). V lost 0 bases and J lost 1, with 6 bases in between.

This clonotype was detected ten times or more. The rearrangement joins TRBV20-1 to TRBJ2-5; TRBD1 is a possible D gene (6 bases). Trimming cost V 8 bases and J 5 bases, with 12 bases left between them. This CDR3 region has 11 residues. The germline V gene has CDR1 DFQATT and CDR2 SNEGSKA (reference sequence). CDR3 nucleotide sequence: TGCAGTCAATACAGGGTGGAGACCCAGTACTTC. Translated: CSQYRVETQYF.

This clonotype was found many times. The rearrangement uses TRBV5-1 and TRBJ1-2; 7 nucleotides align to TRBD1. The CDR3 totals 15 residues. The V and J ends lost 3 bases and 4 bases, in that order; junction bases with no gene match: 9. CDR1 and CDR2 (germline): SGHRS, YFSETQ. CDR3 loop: CASSSDGTGVYGYTF. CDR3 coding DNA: TGCGCCAGCAGCTCCGATGGCACAGGGGTCTATGGCTACACCTTC.

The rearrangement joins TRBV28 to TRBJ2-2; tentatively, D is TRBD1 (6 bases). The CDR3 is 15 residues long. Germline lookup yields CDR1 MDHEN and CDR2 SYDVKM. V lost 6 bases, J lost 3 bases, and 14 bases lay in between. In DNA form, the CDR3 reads TGTGCCAGCAGCCAAGTCAGGGGATACACCGGGGAGCTGTTTTTT. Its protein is CASSQVRGYTGELFF.

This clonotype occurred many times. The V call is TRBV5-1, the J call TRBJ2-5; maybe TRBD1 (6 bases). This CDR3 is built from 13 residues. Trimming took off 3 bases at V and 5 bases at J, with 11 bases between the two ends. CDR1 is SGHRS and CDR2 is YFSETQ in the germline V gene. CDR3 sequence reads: CASSSPGEETQYF. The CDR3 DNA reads TGCGCCAGCAGCTCCCCAGGGGAGGAGACCCAGTACTTC.

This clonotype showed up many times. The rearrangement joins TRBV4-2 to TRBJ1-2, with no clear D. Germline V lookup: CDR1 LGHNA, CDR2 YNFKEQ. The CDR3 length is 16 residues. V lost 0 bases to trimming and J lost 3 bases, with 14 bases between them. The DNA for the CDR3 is TGTGCCAGCAGCCAAGATATTGGGCCCGGGGACTATGGCTACACCTTC. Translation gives CASSQDIGPGDYGYTF.

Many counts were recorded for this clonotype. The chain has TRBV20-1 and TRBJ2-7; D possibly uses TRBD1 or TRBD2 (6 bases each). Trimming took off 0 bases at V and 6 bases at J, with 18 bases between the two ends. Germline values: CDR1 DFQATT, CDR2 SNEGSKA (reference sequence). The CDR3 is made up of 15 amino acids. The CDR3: CSARDYTGAGTEQYF. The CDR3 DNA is TGCAGTGCTAGAGATTACACGGGGGCTGGTACCGAGCAGTACTTC.

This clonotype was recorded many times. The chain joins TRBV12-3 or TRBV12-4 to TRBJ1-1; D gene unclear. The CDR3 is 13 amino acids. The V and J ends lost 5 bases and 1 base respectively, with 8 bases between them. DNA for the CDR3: TGTGCCAGCAGTCCGACTAAGAACACTGAAGCTTTCTTT. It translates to CASSPTKNTEAFF.

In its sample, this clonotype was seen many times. CDR3 DNA: TGTGCCAGCAGCCAAAGAGATACGCAGTATTTT. This translates into CASSQRDTQYF. The J gene is TRBJ2-3, the V gene TRBV27; no clear D gene. This CDR3 spans 11 amino acids. Germline loops: CDR1 MNHEY, CDR2 SMNVEV (reference sequence). Deletions cut 6 bases from V and 5 bases from J, with 6 bases between.

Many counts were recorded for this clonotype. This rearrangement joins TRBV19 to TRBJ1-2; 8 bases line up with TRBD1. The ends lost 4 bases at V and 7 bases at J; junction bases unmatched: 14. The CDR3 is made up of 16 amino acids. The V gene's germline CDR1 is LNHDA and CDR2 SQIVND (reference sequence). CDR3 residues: CASSSTGGLQLTGYTF. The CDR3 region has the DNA TGTGCCAGTAGTAGCACAGGGGGACTCCAGCTTACTGGCTACACCTTC.